There are a few counts of the clone carrying this T cell receptor beta chain. No antigen is known for it. This entry belongs to a study of response to subunit inactivated influenza vaccine. Study-wide points: The authors put forward the suggestion that each seasonal influenza vaccination may bring in only a limited number of new T cells.

A single record per CDR3 protein comes from TCRdb applying MiXCR to the RT-PCR reads. Of about 300,000 distinct CDR3 sequences in the sample, roughly a fifth were seen once. CDR3 length equals 14 residues. The V end was cut by 0 bases, the J end by 5 bases, with 9 bases between. Germline lookup yields CDR1 SGHRS and CDR2 YFSETQ. The chain is built from TRBV5-1 and TRBJ1-5; the D gene is possibly TRBD1 (5 bases). Sequences were derived from PBMCs from blood, sampled about 20 months after vaccination. The clonotype was recovered from a man aged 50-75 years who received an inactivated influenza vaccine. The CDR3 protein is CASSLAGRDQPQHF. The CDR3 nucleotides are TGCGCCAGCAGCTTGGCCGGCAGGGATCAGCCCCAGCATTTT.